This entry features one T cell receptor (beta chain) sequence. The source of the sample is a study of T cell changes during pregnancy in multiple sclerosis. Repertoires were generated with immunoSEQ multiplex PCR, while TCRdb's copy carries only in-frame clones and drops some. The sample carries 30,000 to 45,000 clones, 93% recorded once. The length of the CDR3 is 13 residues. V lost 5 bases, J lost 4 bases, and 3 bases stayed unmatched. Germline V gives CDR1 LNHDA, CDR2 SQIVND (reference sequence). The material sequenced was CD4+ T cells from peripheral blood mononuclear cells, taken in the first trimester of pregnancy. The TCR was taken from a female donor with multiple sclerosis, enrolled in a pregnancy study. The V call is TRBV19, the J call TRBJ1-2, with 8 bases that match TRBD1. This CDR3 reads CASSPGQGYGYTF. DNA for the CDR3: TGTGCCAGTAGTCCCGGACAGGGCTATGGCTACACCTTC.